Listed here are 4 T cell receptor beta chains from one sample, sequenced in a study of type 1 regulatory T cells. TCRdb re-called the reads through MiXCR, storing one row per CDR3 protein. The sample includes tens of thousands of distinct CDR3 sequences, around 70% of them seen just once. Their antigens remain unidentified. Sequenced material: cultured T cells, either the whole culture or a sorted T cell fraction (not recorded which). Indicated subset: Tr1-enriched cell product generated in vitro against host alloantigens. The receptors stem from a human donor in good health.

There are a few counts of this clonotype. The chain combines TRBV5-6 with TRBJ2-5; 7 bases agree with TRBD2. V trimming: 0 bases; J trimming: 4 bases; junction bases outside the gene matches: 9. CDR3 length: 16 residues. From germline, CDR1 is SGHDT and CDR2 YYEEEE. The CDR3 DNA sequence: TGTGCCAGCAGCTTGGCCGGAAGCGGGGTGGGAGAGACCCAGTACTTC. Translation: CASSLAGSGVGETQYF.

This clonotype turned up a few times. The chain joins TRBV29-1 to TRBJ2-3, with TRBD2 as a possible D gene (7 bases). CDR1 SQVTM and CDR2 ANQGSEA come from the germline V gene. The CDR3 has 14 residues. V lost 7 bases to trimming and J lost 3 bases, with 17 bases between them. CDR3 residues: CSAKGGGATDTQYF. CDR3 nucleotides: TGCAGCGCCAAAGGGGGGGGCGCGACAGATACGCAGTATTTT.

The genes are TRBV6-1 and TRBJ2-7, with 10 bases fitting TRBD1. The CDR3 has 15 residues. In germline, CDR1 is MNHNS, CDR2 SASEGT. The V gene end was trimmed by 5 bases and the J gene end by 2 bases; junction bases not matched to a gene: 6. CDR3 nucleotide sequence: TGTGCCAGCAGTAGCCGGGACAGGGGAACCTACGAGCAGTACTTC. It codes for CASSSRDRGTYEQYF.

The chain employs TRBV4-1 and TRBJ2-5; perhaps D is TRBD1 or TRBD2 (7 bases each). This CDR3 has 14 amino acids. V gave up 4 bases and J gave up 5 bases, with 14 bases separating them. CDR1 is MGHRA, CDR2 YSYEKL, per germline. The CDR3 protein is CASSLGEGAETQYF. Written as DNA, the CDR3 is TGCGCCAGCAGCCTCGGGGAGGGGGCGGAGACCCAGTACTTC.